The 2 T cell receptor beta chains below were found in one sample sequenced in a study of blood T cell repertoires in COVID-19. Method: immunoSEQ multiplex PCR; TCRdb's copy keeps in-frame clones and lacks some. The sample gives some 500,000 clones, more than 75% of which show up once; about 1.7% is in the top ten. What was sequenced was PBMCs or T cells enriched from blood (not recorded which). These receptors were collected from a woman aged 40-49 years who had recovered from COVID-19.

This clone appeared a few times. This chain uses TRBV9 with TRBJ2-5, with 12 bases identical to TRBD2. This CDR3 region has 19 residues. After removal of 3 bases from V and 5 bases from J, the junction contained 17 bases not matched to a gene. Germline CDR1 SGDLS, CDR2 YYNGEE. This CDR3 reads CASSAETGLAGNTGETQYF. The CDR3 nucleotides read TGTGCCAGCAGCGCCGAAACCGGACTAGCGGGAAATACCGGTGAGACCCAGTACTTC.

The chain has TRBV2 and TRBJ2-1, with 10 nucleotides matching TRBD2. Trimming at V came to 4 bases and at J to 6 bases, leaving 6 bases not matched to a gene. Germline CDR1 SNHLY, CDR2 FYNNEI. The CDR3 is made up of 15 amino acids. This chain's CDR3 is CASSGIAGGGNEQFF. CDR3 nucleotides: TGTGCCAGCAGTGGAATAGCGGGAGGCGGCAATGAGCAGTTCTTC.